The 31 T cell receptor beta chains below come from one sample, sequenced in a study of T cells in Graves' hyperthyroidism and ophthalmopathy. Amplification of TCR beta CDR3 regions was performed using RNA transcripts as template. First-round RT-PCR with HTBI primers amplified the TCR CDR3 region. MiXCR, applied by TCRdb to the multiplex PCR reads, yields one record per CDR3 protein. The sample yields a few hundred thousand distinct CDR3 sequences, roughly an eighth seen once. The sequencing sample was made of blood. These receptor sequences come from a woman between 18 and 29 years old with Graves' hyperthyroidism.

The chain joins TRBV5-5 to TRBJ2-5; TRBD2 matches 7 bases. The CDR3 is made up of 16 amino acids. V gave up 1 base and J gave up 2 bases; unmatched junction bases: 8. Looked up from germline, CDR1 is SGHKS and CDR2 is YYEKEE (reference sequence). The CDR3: CASSLLFPSGQETQYF. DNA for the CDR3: TGTGCCAGCAGCTTGCTTTTCCCTAGCGGTCAAGAGACCCAGTACTTC.

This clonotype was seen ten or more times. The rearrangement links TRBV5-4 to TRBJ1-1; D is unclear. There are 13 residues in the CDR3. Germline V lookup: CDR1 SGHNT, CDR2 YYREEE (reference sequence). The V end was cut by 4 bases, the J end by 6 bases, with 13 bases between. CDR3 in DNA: TGTGCCAGCAGCCCTGGCCCTAGCGCTGAAGCTTTCTTT. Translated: CASSPGPSAEAFF.

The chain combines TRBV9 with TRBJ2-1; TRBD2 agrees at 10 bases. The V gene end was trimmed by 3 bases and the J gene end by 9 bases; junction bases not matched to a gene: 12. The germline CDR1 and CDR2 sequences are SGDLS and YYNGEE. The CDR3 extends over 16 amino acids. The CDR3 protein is CASSALAGTSVLEQFF. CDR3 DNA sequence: TGTGCCAGCAGCGCCTTAGCCGGGACTAGCGTTCTTGAGCAGTTCTTC.

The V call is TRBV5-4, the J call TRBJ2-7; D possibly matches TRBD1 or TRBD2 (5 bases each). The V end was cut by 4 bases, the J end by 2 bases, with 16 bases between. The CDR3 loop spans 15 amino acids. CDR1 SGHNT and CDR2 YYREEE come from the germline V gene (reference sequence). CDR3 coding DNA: TGTGCCAGCAGCCCGACCGGGACCCGAGCCTACGAGCAGTACTTC. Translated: CASSPTGTRAYEQYF.

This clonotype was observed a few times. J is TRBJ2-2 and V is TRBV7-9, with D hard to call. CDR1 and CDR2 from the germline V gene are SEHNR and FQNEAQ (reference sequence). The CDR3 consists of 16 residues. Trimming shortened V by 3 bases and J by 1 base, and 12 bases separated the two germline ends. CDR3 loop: CASSFSPRMNTGELFF. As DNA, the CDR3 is TGTGCCAGCAGCTTCTCTCCCAGAATGAACACCGGGGAGCTGTTTTTT.

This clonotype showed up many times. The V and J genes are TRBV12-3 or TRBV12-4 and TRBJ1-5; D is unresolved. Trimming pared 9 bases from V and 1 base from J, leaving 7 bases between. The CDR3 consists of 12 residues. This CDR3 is CASSASNQPQHF. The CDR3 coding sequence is TGTGCCAGTTCGGCAAGCAATCAGCCCCAGCATTTT.

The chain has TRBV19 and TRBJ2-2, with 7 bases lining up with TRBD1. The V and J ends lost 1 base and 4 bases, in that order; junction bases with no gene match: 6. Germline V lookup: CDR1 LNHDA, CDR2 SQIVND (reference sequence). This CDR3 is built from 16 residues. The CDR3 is CASSIARRGSTGELFF. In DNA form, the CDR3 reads TGTGCCAGTAGTATAGCCCGCAGGGGGAGCACCGGGGAGCTGTTTTTT.

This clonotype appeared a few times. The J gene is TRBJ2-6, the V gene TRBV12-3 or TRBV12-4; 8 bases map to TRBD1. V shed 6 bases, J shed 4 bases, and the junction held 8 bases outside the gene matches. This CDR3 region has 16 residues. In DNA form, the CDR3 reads TGTGCCAGCAGAGATCAGGGGGCTGGAGGGGCCAACGTCCTGACTTTC. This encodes CASRDQGAGGANVLTF.

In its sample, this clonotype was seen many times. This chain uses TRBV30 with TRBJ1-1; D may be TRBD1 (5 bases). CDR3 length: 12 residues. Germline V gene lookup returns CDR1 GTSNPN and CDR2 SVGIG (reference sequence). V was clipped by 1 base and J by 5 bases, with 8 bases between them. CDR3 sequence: CAWSARQTEAFF. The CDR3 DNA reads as TGTGCCTGGAGTGCACGACAGACTGAAGCTTTCTTT.

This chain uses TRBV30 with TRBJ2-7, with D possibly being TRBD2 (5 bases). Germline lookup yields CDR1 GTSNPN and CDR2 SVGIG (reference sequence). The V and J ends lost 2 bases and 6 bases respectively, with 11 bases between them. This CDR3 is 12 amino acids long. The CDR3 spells CAWSSGKGEQYF. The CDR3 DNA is TGTGCCTGGAGTTCCGGGAAGGGCGAGCAGTACTTC.

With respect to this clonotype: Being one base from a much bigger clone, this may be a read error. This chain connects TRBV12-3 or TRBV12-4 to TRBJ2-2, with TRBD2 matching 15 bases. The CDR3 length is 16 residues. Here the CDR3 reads CVSNGLAGGLAGELFF. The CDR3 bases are TGTGTCAGCAACGGACTAGCGGGAGGGTTGGCCGGGGAGCTGTTTTTT.

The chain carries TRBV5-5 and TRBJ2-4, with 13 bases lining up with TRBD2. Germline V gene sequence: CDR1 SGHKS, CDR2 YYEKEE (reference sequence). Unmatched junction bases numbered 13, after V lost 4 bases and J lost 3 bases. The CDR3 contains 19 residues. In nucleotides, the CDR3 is TGTGCCAGCAGCCCGAATGTACTAGCGGGAGGGGGGAGCAAAAACATTCAGTACTTC. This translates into CASSPNVLAGGGSKNIQYF.

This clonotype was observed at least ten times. The CDR3 DNA reads as TGTGCCAGCAGCCCCGACCCTGAGGGCGAAGCTTTCTTT. As protein: CASSPDPEGEAFF. V is TRBV7-3 and J is TRBJ1-1, with D unresolved. Germline lookup yields CDR1 SGHTA and CDR2 FQGTGA. The CDR3 has 13 residues. V lost 5 bases and J lost 8, with 15 bases in between. Complete variable domain (other parts from reference TRBV7-3 and TRBJ1-1): GAGVSQTPSNKVTEKGKYVELRCDPISGHTALYWYRQSLGQGPEFLIYFQGTGAADDSGLPNDRFFAVRPEGSVSTLKIQRTERGDSAVYLCASSPDPEGEAFFGQGTRLTVV.

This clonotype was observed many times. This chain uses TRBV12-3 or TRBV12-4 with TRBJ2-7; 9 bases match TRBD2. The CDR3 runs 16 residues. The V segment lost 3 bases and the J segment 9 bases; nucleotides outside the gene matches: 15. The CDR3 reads CASSFGSGRRSSGQYF. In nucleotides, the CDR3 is TGTGCCAGCAGTTTTGGGAGCGGGAGGCGTTCTTCAGGGCAGTACTTC.

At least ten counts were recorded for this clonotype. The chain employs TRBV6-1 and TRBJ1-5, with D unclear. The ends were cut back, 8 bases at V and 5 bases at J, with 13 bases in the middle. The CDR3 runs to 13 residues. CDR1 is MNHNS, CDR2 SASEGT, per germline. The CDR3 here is CASAMAAYQPQHF. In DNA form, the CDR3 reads TGTGCCAGCGCAATGGCAGCCTATCAGCCCCAGCATTTT.

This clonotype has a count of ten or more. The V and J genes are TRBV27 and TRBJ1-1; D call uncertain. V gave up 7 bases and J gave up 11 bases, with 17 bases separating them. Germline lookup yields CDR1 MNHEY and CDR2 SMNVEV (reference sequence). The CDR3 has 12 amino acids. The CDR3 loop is CASNSLPKGAFF. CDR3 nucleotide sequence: TGTGCCAGCAATTCTCTGCCCAAAGGGGCTTTCTTT.

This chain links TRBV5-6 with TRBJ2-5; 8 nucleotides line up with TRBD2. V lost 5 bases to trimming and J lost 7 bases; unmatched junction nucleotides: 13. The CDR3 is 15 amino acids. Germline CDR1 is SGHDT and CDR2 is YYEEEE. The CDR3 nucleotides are TGTGCCAGCAGACAAACCGGAGCGGGAGAGGTGACCCAGTACTTC. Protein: CASRQTGAGEVTQYF. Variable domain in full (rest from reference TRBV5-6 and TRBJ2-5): DAGVTQSPTHLIKTRGQQVTLRCSPKSGHDTVSWYQQALGQGPQFIFQYYEEEERQRGNFPDRFSGHQFPNYSSELNVNALLLGDSALYLCASRQTGAGEVTQYFGPGTRLLVL.

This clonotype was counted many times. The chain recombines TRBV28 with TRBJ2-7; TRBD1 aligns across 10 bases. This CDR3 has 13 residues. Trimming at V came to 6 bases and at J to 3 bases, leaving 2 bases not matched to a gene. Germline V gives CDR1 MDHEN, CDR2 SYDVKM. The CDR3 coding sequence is TGTGCCAGCAGGGGGGACAGGGGCTACGAGCAGTACTTC. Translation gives CASRGDRGYEQYF.

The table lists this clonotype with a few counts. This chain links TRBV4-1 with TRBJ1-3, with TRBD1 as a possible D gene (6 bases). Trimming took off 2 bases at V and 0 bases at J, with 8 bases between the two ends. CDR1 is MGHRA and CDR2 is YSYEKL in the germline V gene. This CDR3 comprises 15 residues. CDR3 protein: CASSQTGTSGNTIYF. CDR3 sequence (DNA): TGCGCCAGCAGCCAAACAGGGACCTCTGGAAACACCATATATTTT.

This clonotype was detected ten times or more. The CDR3: CASSPSPWSTDTQYF. In nucleotides, the CDR3 is TGTGCCAGCAGCCCCTCTCCGTGGAGCACAGATACGCAGTATTTT. The chain has TRBV11-2 and TRBJ2-3; D uncertain. The CDR3 is 15 residues long. V was pared by 5 bases and J by 0 bases, with 12 bases between. In germline, CDR1 is SGHAT, CDR2 FQNNGV.

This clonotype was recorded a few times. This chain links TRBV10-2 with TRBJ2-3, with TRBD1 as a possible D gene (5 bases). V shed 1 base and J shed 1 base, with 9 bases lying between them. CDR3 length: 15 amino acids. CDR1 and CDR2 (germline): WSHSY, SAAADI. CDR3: CASSEYRSRTDTQYF. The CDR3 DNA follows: TGCGCCAGCAGTGAGTACAGGAGCCGCACAGATACGCAGTATTTT.

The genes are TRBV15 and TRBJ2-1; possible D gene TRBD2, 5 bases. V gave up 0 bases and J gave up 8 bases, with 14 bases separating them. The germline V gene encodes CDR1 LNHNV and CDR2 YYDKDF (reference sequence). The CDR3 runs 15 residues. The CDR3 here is CATSRDLRFGDEQFF. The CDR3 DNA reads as TGTGCCACCAGCAGAGATTTGCGGTTCGGGGATGAGCAGTTCTTC.

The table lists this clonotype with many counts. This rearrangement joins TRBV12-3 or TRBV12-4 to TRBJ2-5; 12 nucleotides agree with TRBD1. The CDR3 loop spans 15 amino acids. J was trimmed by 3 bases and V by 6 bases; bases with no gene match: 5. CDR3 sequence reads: CASRAGTGGKETQYF. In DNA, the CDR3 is TGTGCCAGCAGGGCCGGGACAGGGGGCAAAGAGACCCAGTACTTC.

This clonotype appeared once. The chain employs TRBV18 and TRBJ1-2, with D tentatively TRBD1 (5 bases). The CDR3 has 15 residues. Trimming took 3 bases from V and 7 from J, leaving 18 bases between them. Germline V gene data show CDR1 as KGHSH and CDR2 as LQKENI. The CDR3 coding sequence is TGTGCCAGCTCACCTCTAGGTGGGGGTGACTCTGGCTACACCTTC. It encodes CASSPLGGGDSGYTF.

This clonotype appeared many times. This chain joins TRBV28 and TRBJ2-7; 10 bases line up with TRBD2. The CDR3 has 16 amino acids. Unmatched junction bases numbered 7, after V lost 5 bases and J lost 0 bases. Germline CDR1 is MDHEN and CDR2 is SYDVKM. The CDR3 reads CASSPQTSGSSYEQYF. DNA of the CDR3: TGTGCCAGCAGTCCTCAGACTAGCGGGTCCTCCTACGAGCAGTACTTC.

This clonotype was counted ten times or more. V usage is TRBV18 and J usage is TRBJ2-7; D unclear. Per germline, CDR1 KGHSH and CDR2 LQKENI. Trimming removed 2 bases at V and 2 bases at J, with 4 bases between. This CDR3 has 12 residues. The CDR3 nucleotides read TGTGCCAGCTCACCAGCAGCCTACGAGCAGTACTTC. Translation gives CASSPAAYEQYF.

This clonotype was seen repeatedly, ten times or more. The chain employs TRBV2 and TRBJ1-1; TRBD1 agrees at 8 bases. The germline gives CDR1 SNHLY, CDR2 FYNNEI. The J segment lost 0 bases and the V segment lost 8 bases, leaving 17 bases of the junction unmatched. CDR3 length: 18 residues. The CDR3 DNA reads TGTGCCAGCGATCAGAGAGGACAGGGTCGGTTTATGAACACTGAAGCTTTCTTT. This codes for CASDQRGQGRFMNTEAFF. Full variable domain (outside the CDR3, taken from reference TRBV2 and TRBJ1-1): EPEVTQTPSHQVTQMGQEVILRCVPISNHLYFYWYRQILGQKVEFLVSFYNNEISEKSEIFDDQFSVERPDGSNFTLKIRSTKLEDSAMYFCASDQRGQGRFMNTEAFFGQGTRLTVV.

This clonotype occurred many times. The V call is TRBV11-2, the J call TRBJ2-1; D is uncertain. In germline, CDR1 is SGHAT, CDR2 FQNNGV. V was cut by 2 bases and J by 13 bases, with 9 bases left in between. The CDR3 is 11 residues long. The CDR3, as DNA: TGTGCCAGCAGCTTATCCCTAATTCAGTTCTTC. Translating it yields CASSLSLIQFF. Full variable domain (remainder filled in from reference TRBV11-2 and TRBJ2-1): EAGVAQSPRYKIIEKRQSVAFWCNPISGHATLYWYQQILGQGPKLLIQFQNNGVVDDSQLPKDRFSAERLKGVDSTLKIQPAKLEDSAVYLCASSLSLIQFFGPGTRLTVL.

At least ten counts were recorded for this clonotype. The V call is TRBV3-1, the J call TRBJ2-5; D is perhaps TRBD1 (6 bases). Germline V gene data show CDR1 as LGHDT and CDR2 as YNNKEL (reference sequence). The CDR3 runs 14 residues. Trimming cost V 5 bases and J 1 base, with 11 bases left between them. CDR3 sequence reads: CASSTGTFQETQYF. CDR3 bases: TGTGCCAGCAGCACAGGGACCTTCCAAGAGACCCAGTACTTC.

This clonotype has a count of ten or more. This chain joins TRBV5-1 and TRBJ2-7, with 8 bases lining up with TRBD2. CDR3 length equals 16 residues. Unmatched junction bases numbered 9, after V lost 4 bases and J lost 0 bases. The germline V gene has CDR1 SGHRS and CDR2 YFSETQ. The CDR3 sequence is CASSEHSGVTSYEQYF. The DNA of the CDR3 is TGCGCCAGCAGCGAGCATAGCGGGGTCACCTCCTACGAGCAGTACTTC.

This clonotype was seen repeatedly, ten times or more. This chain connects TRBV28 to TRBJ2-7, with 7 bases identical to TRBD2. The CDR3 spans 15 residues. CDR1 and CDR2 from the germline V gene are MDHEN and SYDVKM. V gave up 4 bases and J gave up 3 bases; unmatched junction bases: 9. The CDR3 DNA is TGTGCCAGCAGTTCTCCGGGGGGACTTCGCTACGAGCAGTACTTC. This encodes CASSSPGGLRYEQYF.